A single sample is the source of the 30 T cell receptor beta chains below, sequenced in a study of T cell responses to AZD1222 COVID-19 vaccine. Repertoires were generated with immunoSEQ multiplex PCR, while TCRdb's copy carries only in-frame clones and drops some. The sample has over 150,000 clones; about 88% are singletons. Sequenced material: peripheral blood, taken on day 0 of AZD1222 vaccination. The receptors stem from an adult in good health.

This chain connects TRBV11-2 to TRBJ1-5, with 7 bases fitting TRBD1. The CDR3 spans 14 residues. Looked up from germline, CDR1 is SGHAT and CDR2 is FQNNGV. V was pared by 1 base and J by 9 bases, with 6 bases of the junction left unmatched. The chain's CDR3 is CASSLGSGGRPQHF. CDR3 bases: TGTGCCAGCAGCTTAGGTTCAGGGGGACGGCCCCAGCATTTT.

The gene calls are TRBV5-1 and TRBJ1-2; D is ambiguous. V lost 5 bases to trimming and J lost 7 bases, with 18 bases between them. CDR1 SGHRS and CDR2 YFSETQ come from the germline V gene. The CDR3 has 14 amino acids. In DNA, the CDR3 is TGCGCCAGCAGGGTATCGGTCTCCACGAGTGGCTACACCTTC. Translation: CASRVSVSTSGYTF.

This chain links TRBV21-1 with TRBJ2-7; TRBD2 reflects the table's D call only, with no check against the DNA. TRBV21-1 is marked as a pseudogene. The CDR3 loop spans 12 amino acids. DNA for the CDR3: TGTGCCAGCAGCAAAGAACGCCCTGAGCGGTACTTC. Translating it yields CASSKERPERYF.

This clone showed up just a few times. The rearrangement links TRBV7-3 to TRBJ1-1; D unresolved. Germline V gene lookup returns CDR1 SGHTA and CDR2 FQGTGA. This CDR3 has 13 residues. Trimming removed 5 bases from V and 3 bases from J, with 10 bases in between. CDR3 region: CASSTQKDTEAFF. The CDR3 DNA sequence: TGTGCCAGCAGCACACAGAAGGACACTGAAGCTTTCTTT.

V and J are TRBV18 and TRBJ1-1, with D maybe TRBD1 (5 bases). Trimming removed 6 bases at V and 3 bases at J, with 14 bases between. There are 14 residues in the CDR3. Germline CDR1 is KGHSH and CDR2 is LQKENI. The CDR3 region has the DNA TGTGCCAGCTCCCAGGGCTGGAGGGACACTGAAGCTTTCTTT. It yields the protein CASSQGWRDTEAFF.

The chain links TRBV14 to TRBJ2-7, with D hard to call. Germline loops: CDR1 SGHDN, CDR2 FVKESK. With 4 bases removed from V and 6 bases from J, the gap between germline ends came to 16 bases. The CDR3 consists of 14 residues. Here the CDR3 DNA reads TGTGCCAGCAGCCCGACGCGCGATCTCCCCGAGCAGTACTTC. Its protein is CASSPTRDLPEQYF.

The J gene is TRBJ2-1, the V gene TRBV18, with D perhaps matching TRBD2 (5 bases). This CDR3 contains 15 residues. Deletions cut 0 bases from V and 2 bases from J, with 8 bases between. Germline lookup yields CDR1 KGHSH and CDR2 LQKENI. The CDR3 spells CASSPPGETYNEQFF. The CDR3 coding sequence is TGTGCCAGCTCACCACCGGGAGAGACCTACAATGAGCAGTTCTTC.

This clone was counted once. The V gene is TRBV25-1, the J gene TRBJ1-6; 7 bases are a match to TRBD1. This CDR3 has 15 amino acids. The germline V gene has CDR1 MGHDK and CDR2 SYGVNS. V shed 6 bases, J shed 8 bases, and the junction held 10 bases outside the gene matches. CDR3 loop: CASRYSGTEYSPLHF. For the CDR3, the DNA is TGTGCCAGCAGGTACTCCGGGACAGAGTATTCACCCCTCCACTTT. Full variable domain (rest looked up from reference TRBV25-1 and TRBJ1-6): EADIYQTPRYLVIGTGKKITLECSQTMGHDKMYWYQQDPGMELHLIHYSYGVNSTEKGDLSSESTVSRIRTEHFPLTLESARPSHTSQYLCASRYSGTEYSPLHFGNGTRLTVT.

This sequence joins TRBV5-6 and TRBJ1-1; a possible D gene is TRBD1 (5 bases). V shed 4 bases and J shed 3 bases, with 19 bases lying between them. The CDR3 has 16 amino acids. Germline lookup yields CDR1 SGHDT and CDR2 YYEEEE. Written as DNA, the CDR3 is TGTGCCAGCAGCGGCGGACCAGGGTTCAGAGACACTGAAGCTTTCTTT. Translation gives CASSGGPGFRDTEAFF.

This clone was detected once. The CDR3 DNA reads TGTGCCAGCAGTTACCCGGGTGAGCAGTTCTTC. Translating it yields CASSYPGEQFF. The chain carries TRBV6-2 or TRBV6-3 and TRBJ2-1; D uncertain. The CDR3 runs 11 residues. Trimming took 2 bases from V and 9 from J, leaving 5 bases between them. Germline V CDR1 and CDR2: MNHEY, SVGEGT.

J is TRBJ2-5 and V is TRBV7-3; TRBD1 might be the D (5 bases). Germline-derived CDR1 and CDR2 are SGHTA and FQGTGA. Trimming took 5 bases from V and 5 from J, leaving 18 bases between them. The length of the CDR3 is 15 residues. CDR3 loop: CASSRVGRPGETQYF. The CDR3 DNA follows: TGTGCCAGCAGCAGGGTCGGACGGCCAGGGGAGACCCAGTACTTC.

V gene TRBV11-3 combines with J gene TRBJ2-1; 14 nucleotides agree with TRBD2. This CDR3 contains 15 residues. Unmatched junction bases numbered 4, after V lost 5 bases and J lost 7 bases. CDR1 and CDR2 (germline): SGHNT, YENEEA. The CDR3 DNA reads as TGTGCCAGCAGCCAGACTAGCGGGAGGGTTAATGAGCAGTTCTTC. Protein sequence: CASSQTSGRVNEQFF. The variable domain in full, completed from reference TRBV11-3 and TRBJ2-1, reads EAGVVQSPRYKIIEKKQPVAFWCNPISGHNTLYWYLQNLGQGPELLIRYENEEAVDDSQLPKDRFSAERLKGVDSTLKIQPAELGDSAVYLCASSQTSGRVNEQFFGPGTRLTVL.

In this sample, this clone turned up once. The rearrangement joins TRBV3-1 (or the pseudogene TRBV3-2) to TRBJ1-1, with 9 nucleotides matching TRBD1. CDR1 is LGHDT and CDR2 is YNNKEL in the germline V gene (reference sequence). Unmatched junction bases numbered 11, after V lost 3 bases and J lost 6 bases. This CDR3 has 16 residues. DNA for the CDR3: TGTGCCAGCAGCCATACCGGGACAGGGACAAGGGCTGAAGCTTTCTTT. It yields the protein CASSHTGTGTRAEAFF.

This rearrangement joins TRBV30 to TRBJ1-2; tentatively, D is TRBD1 (5 bases). The ends were cut back, 2 bases at V and 3 bases at J, with 10 bases in the middle. The CDR3 extends over 13 amino acids. Germline V lookup: CDR1 GTSNPN, CDR2 SVGIG (reference sequence). This CDR3 reads CAWSTQGYYGYTF. The CDR3 bases are TGTGCCTGGAGTACTCAGGGATACTATGGCTACACCTTC.

As regards this clone: Distinct nucleotide sequences in the sample also encode this CDR3. The rearrangement links TRBV11-3 to TRBJ2-7; D is ambiguous. With 1 base removed from V and 2 bases from J, the gap between germline ends came to 9 bases. The germline V gene encodes CDR1 SGHNT and CDR2 YENEEA. The CDR3 covers 14 residues. CDR3 DNA: TGTGCCAGCAGCTTAGGGACGGGCCCCTACGAGCAGTACTTC. Translation gives CASSLGTGPYEQYF.

The V gene is TRBV6-5, the J gene TRBJ1-4; TRBD1 aligns across 7 bases. Germline CDR1 MNHEY, CDR2 SVGAGI. This CDR3 region has 13 residues. Germline trimming cut 8 bases from V and 5 bases from J; bases unmatched to any gene: 5. The CDR3 sequence is CASGNRGNEKLFF. DNA for the CDR3: TGTGCCAGCGGTAACAGGGGAAATGAAAAACTGTTTTTT.

The J gene is TRBJ2-1, the V gene TRBV12-5; D perhaps matches TRBD1 (6 bases). CDR3 length: 15 residues. Deletions cut 7 bases from V and 3 bases from J, with 16 bases between. CDR1 and CDR2 (germline): LGHNT, FRNRAP. The CDR3 DNA is TGTGCTAGTGATGTCCGGGACACAAACTACAATGAGCAGTTCTTC. This gives the protein CASDVRDTNYNEQFF.

V gene TRBV5-1 combines with J gene TRBJ2-2; D may be TRBD1 (5 bases). Trimming removed 2 bases from V and 5 bases from J, with 10 bases in between. CDR1 is SGHRS and CDR2 is YFSETQ in the germline V gene. This CDR3 is 14 amino acids long. The CDR3 spells CASSFRDGTGELFF. In DNA form, the CDR3 reads TGCGCCAGCAGCTTCAGGGATGGGACCGGGGAGCTGTTTTTT.

The chain combines TRBV10-3 with TRBJ1-4, with D uncertain. CDR3 size: 12 residues. The germline V and J ends were trimmed by 2 bases and 8 bases, with 6 bases remaining between them. From germline, CDR1 is ENHRY and CDR2 SYGVKD. This CDR3 reads CAISEGGEKLFF. Written as DNA, the CDR3 is TGTGCCATCAGTGAGGGAGGAGAAAAACTGTTTTTT.

DNA for the CDR3: TGTGCCAGCAGCCACCCCCGGGACAGGGGTTCCTACGAGCAGTACTTC. Translation: CASSHPRDRGSYEQYF. The V and J genes are TRBV7-9 and TRBJ2-7, with 10 bases identical to TRBD1. Trimming took 5 bases from V and 1 from J; bases not matched to a gene: 8. Germline V gene sequence: CDR1 SEHNR, CDR2 FQNEAQ (reference sequence). CDR3 length equals 16 residues.

The J gene is TRBJ1-2, the V gene TRBV18; perhaps TRBD1 as D (5 bases). V was cut by 5 bases and J by 4 bases, with 17 bases left in between. Per germline, CDR1 KGHSH and CDR2 LQKENI. The CDR3 loop spans 15 amino acids. This CDR3 reads CASSSGSRGGYGYTF. Written as DNA, the CDR3 is TGTGCCAGCTCATCCGGATCACGGGGGGGCTATGGCTACACCTTC.

The rearrangement joins TRBV28 to TRBJ1-1, with D perhaps TRBD1 (5 bases). This CDR3 contains 13 residues. Trimming shortened V by 7 bases and J by 8 bases, and 17 bases separated the two germline ends. Germline-derived CDR1 and CDR2 are MDHEN and SYDVKM. The CDR3 is CASMGVMIREAFF. Here the CDR3 DNA reads TGTGCCAGCATGGGGGTAATGATCCGAGAAGCTTTCTTT.

The rearrangement uses TRBV5-1 and TRBJ2-5, with 7 bases lining up with TRBD1. The J segment lost 5 bases and the V segment lost 4 bases, leaving 5 bases of the junction unmatched. CDR1 and CDR2 from the germline V gene are SGHRS and YFSETQ. The CDR3 totals 13 residues. The CDR3 nucleotides are TGCGCCAGCAGCCAGACAGGGACGGAGACCCAGTACTTC. Amino acid sequence: CASSQTGTETQYF.

The V gene is TRBV10-3, the J gene TRBJ2-1, with TRBD2 as a possible D gene (5 bases). CDR1 and CDR2 from the germline V gene are ENHRY and SYGVKD. The V end was cut by 7 bases, the J end by 10 bases, with 17 bases between. CDR3 size: 13 residues. The CDR3, as DNA: TGTGCCATCACTACACTAGGACTTAGGGAGCAGTTCTTC. Protein: CAITTLGLREQFF.

The chain has TRBV15 and TRBJ1-3; 10 bases agree with TRBD1. The CDR3 length is 17 residues. V lost 3 bases and J lost 4; bases outside the gene matches: 9. Germline-derived CDR1 and CDR2 are LNHNV and YYDKDF (reference sequence). Written as DNA, the CDR3 is TGTGCCACCAGCAGCTACCCGGGACAGGGGACGGGAAACACCATATATTTT. Its protein product is CATSSYPGQGTGNTIYF. Looking up the rest from reference TRBV15 and TRBJ1-3 gives the full variable domain: DAMVIQNPRYQVTQFGKPVTLSCSQTLNHNVMYWYQQKSSQAPKLLFHYYDKDFNNEADTPDNFQSRRPNTSFCFLDIRSPGLGDTAMYLCATSSYPGQGTGNTIYFGEGSWLTVV.

This sequence joins TRBV7-3 and TRBJ2-1; 8 bases align to TRBD1. The V gene's germline CDR1 is SGHTA and CDR2 FQGTGA. The CDR3 totals 13 residues. V shed 8 bases, J shed 12 bases, and the junction held 12 bases outside the gene matches. CDR3 protein: CASAAGGGLGQFF. CDR3 DNA: TGTGCCAGCGCGGCAGGGGGCGGCCTAGGGCAGTTCTTC.

The CDR3 loop reads CASSYRDRGLDGYTF. The CDR3 region has the DNA TGCGCCAGCAGCTATCGGGACAGGGGGCTGGATGGCTACACCTTC. The chain links TRBV4-1 to TRBJ1-2; TRBD1 aligns across 12 bases. Germline trimming cut 5 bases from V and 6 bases from J; bases unmatched to any gene: 7. The CDR3 is made up of 15 amino acids. CDR1 and CDR2 (germline): MGHRA, YSYEKL.

The V and J genes are TRBV5-1 and TRBJ1-2; D is uncertain. The CDR3 loop spans 11 amino acids. Trimming cost V 0 bases and J 8 bases, with 5 bases left between them. Germline values: CDR1 SGHRS, CDR2 YFSETQ. CDR3 loop: CASSLGGGYTF. The CDR3 coding sequence is TGCGCCAGCAGCTTGGGTGGCGGCTACACCTTC.

The chain employs TRBV28 and TRBJ2-1; D is possibly TRBD2 (6 bases). The CDR3 runs 16 residues. Trimming stripped 6 bases from V and 0 bases from J, with 15 bases between. The V gene's germline CDR1 is MDHEN and CDR2 SYDVKM. In nucleotides, the CDR3 is TGTGCCAGCAGCTCTCTAGCGTTGAGCTCCTACAATGAGCAGTTCTTC. It yields the protein CASSSLALSSYNEQFF.

This clone has only a few counts. The rearrangement uses TRBV5-4 and TRBJ2-7; a possible D gene is TRBD2 (6 bases). The V gene's germline CDR1 is SGHNT and CDR2 YYREEE (reference sequence). V lost 0 bases, J lost 9 bases, and 16 bases lay in between. This CDR3 spans 14 amino acids. The CDR3 reads CASSLVGGDIGQYF. Written as DNA, the CDR3 is TGTGCCAGCAGCTTGGTCGGGGGAGACATCGGGCAGTACTTC.